These 13 T cell receptor beta chains were sequenced from one sample in a study of spatial heterogeneity in lung cancer. Sample time point: sample taken at primary tumor resection. From tumor, nontumor lung or frozen PBMC, whole RNA was taken unsorted for sequencing. TCRdb recomputed calls from the 5' RACE reads with MiXCR, one row per CDR3 protein. The sample has about 7,800 distinct CDR3 sequences, 8.6% seen once. Here the sequenced sample was PBMCs, taken at surgery. The receptors originated from a male donor with early-stage non-small cell lung cancer.

This clonotype was seen a handful of times. A much bigger clone sits one base away, suggesting this may be a read error. This beta chain is an off-target read within a library intended for alpha chains, so its frequency means little. The chain recombines TRBV5-4 with TRBJ1-2; 9 nucleotides agree with TRBD1. The CDR3 spans 16 residues. CDR1 is SGHNT, CDR2 YYREEE, per germline (reference sequence). In DNA, the CDR3 is TGTGTCAGCAGCCCGGGACAGGGATCGGCCCCTTATGGCTACACCTTC. Its translation is CVSSPGQGSAPYGYTF.

This clonotype was seen many times. Since the library was made to target alpha chains, this beta chain is a stray read and its abundance is not meaningful. The chain joins TRBV7-3 to TRBJ2-1, with 10 bases fitting TRBD2. The ends lost 0 bases at V and 6 bases at J; junction bases unmatched: 11. From germline, CDR1 is SGHTA and CDR2 FQGTGA. CDR3 size: 18 residues. CDR3 in amino acids: CASSLTGSSGSLVNEQFF. The CDR3 DNA sequence: TGTGCCAGCAGCTTAACGGGGTCTAGCGGGAGTCTCGTCAATGAGCAGTTCTTC.

There are many counts of this clonotype. This beta chain is off target for a library built for alpha chains, so its abundance means little. The chain joins TRBV14 to TRBJ1-1, with D unclear. The CDR3 extends over 13 amino acids. CDR1 and CDR2 (germline): SGHDN, FVKESK. Trimming pared 2 bases from V and 1 base from J, leaving 5 bases between. The CDR3: CASSQRANTEAFF. The CDR3 bases are TGTGCCAGCAGCCAAAGGGCGAACACTGAAGCTTTCTTT.

This clonotype was observed at least ten times. This beta chain appears as a stray read in a library generated for alpha chains; its size is not informative. The chain combines TRBV7-3 with TRBJ2-7, with D possibly TRBD2 on 5 matching bases. The germline gives CDR1 SGHTA, CDR2 FQGTGA. V lost 9 bases and J 7 bases, leaving 16 bases between the germline ends. CDR3 length equals 12 residues. The chain's CDR3 is CARDWCAGEQYF. For the CDR3, the DNA is TGTGCCAGGGACTGGTGTGCTGGGGAGCAGTACTTC.

In this sample, this clonotype turned up many times. This beta chain turned up in a library designed for alpha chains; as an off-target read, its abundance says little. CDR3 amino acids: CASSLSASAYNEQFF. The DNA for the CDR3 is TGTGCCAGCAGCTTAAGCGCTAGCGCTTACAATGAGCAGTTCTTC. This rearrangement joins TRBV7-3 to TRBJ2-1; perhaps TRBD2 as D (6 bases). The CDR3 is 15 residues long. Between the trimmed V and J ends, which lost 1 base and 4 bases, there was a span of 11 bases. CDR1 is SGHTA and CDR2 is FQGTGA in the germline V gene.

This clonotype was counted only a few times. This beta chain is an off-target read within a library intended for alpha chains, so its frequency means little. This chain links TRBV12-5 with TRBJ2-2, with 10 nucleotides matching TRBD2. Unmatched junction bases numbered 5, after V lost 5 bases and J lost 5 bases. Germline lookup yields CDR1 LGHNT and CDR2 FRNRAP. CDR3 size: 15 residues. The CDR3 is CASGPGGLATGELFF. For the CDR3, the DNA is TGTGCTAGTGGTCCAGGGGGACTAGCGACCGGGGAGCTGTTTTTT.

This clonotype was detected ten times or more. Found in a library prepared for alpha chains, this beta chain is an off-target read, and its abundance has little meaning. The chain has TRBV6-1 and TRBJ1-1, with D possibly TRBD1 on 6 matching bases. The V and J ends lost 1 base and 4 bases respectively, with 16 bases between them. CDR3 length equals 16 residues. Germline CDR1 and CDR2: MNHNS and SASEGT. The CDR3 nucleotides are TGTGCCAGCAGTGAAGAAAGAGGGGGTGTGGGCACTGAAGCTTTCTTT. Amino acid sequence: CASSEERGGVGTEAFF.

This clonotype was recorded many times. With the library built for alpha chains, this beta chain is off target and its frequency is not meaningful. This chain connects TRBV7-3 to TRBJ2-2; no reliable D call. The CDR3 is 12 residues long. Looked up from germline, CDR1 is SGHTA and CDR2 is FQGTGA. The germline V and J ends were trimmed by 4 bases and 7 bases, with 7 bases remaining between them. The CDR3 is CASSSSNGELFF. The DNA for the CDR3 is TGTGCCAGCAGCTCGTCTAACGGGGAGCTGTTTTTT.

By sample share, this clonotype is medium-sized. This beta chain appears as a stray read in a library generated for alpha chains; its size is not informative. V usage is TRBV6-1 and J usage is TRBJ2-2; D uncertain. The V end lost 2 bases, the J end lost 3 bases, and 10 bases lay between the germline ends. The CDR3 length is 15 residues. From germline, CDR1 is MNHNS and CDR2 SASEGT. CDR3 in amino acids: CASSEYSLHTGELFF. DNA of the CDR3: TGTGCCAGCAGTGAATACAGTCTTCACACCGGGGAGCTGTTTTTT.

In its sample, this clonotype was seen many times. This beta chain appears as a stray read in a library generated for alpha chains; its size is not informative. CDR3: CASSQNVGLAGEQFF. The CDR3 region has the DNA TGTGCCAGCAGCCAAAATGTAGGGCTAGCGGGGGAGCAGTTCTTC. V is TRBV4-2 and J is TRBJ2-1; 9 bases are a match to TRBD2. Germline assignment: CDR1 LGHNA and CDR2 YNFKEQ. This CDR3 region has 15 residues. The junction had 9 bases not matched to a gene; V was cut back by 2 bases and J by 10 bases.

This clonotype showed up many times. Little can be read into the size of this beta chain, an off-target read in a library designed for alpha chains. J is TRBJ2-1 and V is TRBV5-1, with a possible D match to TRBD2 (6 bases). The germline V gene encodes CDR1 SGHRS and CDR2 YFSETQ. V lost 4 bases and J 7 bases, leaving 18 bases between the germline ends. The CDR3 extends over 15 amino acids. The CDR3 region is CASSPGTSSMNEQFF. In nucleotides, the CDR3 is TGCGCCAGCAGCCCTGGAACTAGCAGTATGAATGAGCAGTTCTTC.

This clonotype was detected many times. Within a library made for alpha chains, this beta chain is off target, and its count is uninformative. This chain joins TRBV14 and TRBJ2-3, with 8 nucleotides matching TRBD1. With V trimmed by 4 bases and J by 13 bases, 7 bases remained unmatched. The CDR3 has 12 residues. CDR1 SGHDN and CDR2 FVKESK come from the germline V gene. The CDR3 is CASSPQGVVEYF. CDR3 coding DNA: TGTGCCAGCAGCCCACAGGGGGTTGTGGAGTATTTT.

This clonotype was found many times. This beta chain is off target for a library built for alpha chains, so its abundance means little. The chain couples TRBV20-1 to TRBJ2-1; TRBD2 matches at 8 bases. J was trimmed by 4 bases and V by 4 bases; bases with no gene match: 12. Per the germline V gene, CDR1 is DFQATT and CDR2 is SNEGSKA (reference sequence). The CDR3 is 16 residues long. For the CDR3, the DNA is TGCAGTGCTATTACGAGGGAGGGGACTAGTTACAATGAGCAGTTCTTC. Translated: CSAITREGTSYNEQFF.